These T cell receptor beta chains were read from a single sample in a study of T cell clonotyping in hematopoietic cell transplantation. Method: immunoSEQ multiplex PCR; TCRdb's copy keeps in-frame clones and lacks some. The table includes about 18,000 clones, about 82% detected once. The sequencing used peripheral blood mononuclear cells, collected before stem cell transplant. Receptors were obtained from a man between 50 and 59 years old with acute myeloid leukemia. Some clones in this sample may be carry-over from other donors' samples. Both conserved end residues are part of each CDR3. The D gene is left open where the match is weak. Clone size is shown for a subset of rows, as once, few, many or a class of expanded clone.

j_call d_call clone_size v_call cdr3_aa cdr3_nt
TRBJ1-6 . . TRBV7-6 CASSRQGRSPLHF TGTGCCAGCAGTCGCCAAGGGAGATCACCCCTCCACTTT
TRBJ1-5 . medium-sized TRBV19 CASSLQGAQPQHF TGTGCCAGTAGTCTACAGGGTGCTCAGCCCCAGCATTTT
TRBJ2-7 TRBD1 . TRBV4-1 CASSQGQGEAYEQYF TGCGCCAGCAGCCAAGGACAGGGGGAGGCCTACGAGCAGTACTTC
TRBJ1-1 TRBD1 . TRBV25-1 CASSRDRVPNTEAFF TGTGCCAGCAGCCGGGACAGGGTGCCGAACACTGAAGCTTTCTTT
TRBJ1-4 TRBD1 . TRBV4-3 CASSQGQGNEKLFF TGCGCCAGCAGCCAAGGACAGGGGAATGAAAAACTGTTTTTT
TRBJ1-3 . . TRBV5-6 CASSLQQLLMSGNTIYF TGTGCCAGCAGCTTGCAACAGCTGCTAATGTCTGGAAACACCATATATTTT
TRBJ1-2 . . TRBV6-6 CASSYRTQGDYGYTF TGTGCCAGCAGTTACCGGACGCAAGGGGACTATGGCTACACCTTC
TRBJ1-2 TRBD1 . TRBV5-1 CASSRGQGADYGYTF TGCGCCAGCAGCAGAGGACAGGGGGCTGACTATGGCTACACCTTC
TRBJ2-1 . . TRBV19 CASSIRVGQLRNEQFF TGTGCCAGTAGTATTAGGGTCGGACAGCTCCGCAATGAGCAGTTCTTC
TRBJ1-5 TRBD1 . TRBV27 CASRGQGINQPQHF TGTGCCAGCAGGGGACAGGGAATTAATCAGCCCCAGCATTTT
TRBJ2-5 . . TRBV9 CASSVEPVYQETQYF TGTGCCAGCAGCGTAGAACCAGTGTACCAAGAGACCCAGTACTTC
TRBJ2-7 . once TRBV10-3 CAISETEVSYEQYF TGTGCCATCAGTGAGACGGAGGTCTCCTACGAGCAGTACTTC
TRBJ1-6 . once TRBV5-1 CASSLAPASPLHF TGCGCCAGCAGCTTGGCCCCGGCTTCACCCCTCCACTTT
TRBJ1-2 . . TRBV7-6 CASSLGGAERGYTF TGTGCCAGCAGCTTAGGAGGGGCAGAAAGGGGCTACACCTTC
TRBJ1-5 . . TRBV10-1 CASSEFGNQPQHF TGCGCCAGCAGTGAGTTTGGCAATCAGCCCCAGCATTTT
TRBJ2-2 . . TRBV9 CASSQTARTGELFF TGTGCCAGCAGCCAGACAGCTCGGACCGGGGAGCTGTTTTTT
TRBJ2-7 . once TRBV5-1 CASSLVADSSYEQYF TGCGCCAGCAGCTTGGTGGCAGACAGCTCCTACGAGCAGTACTTC
TRBJ2-7 . . TRBV19 CASSISVVYEQYF TGTGCCAGTAGTATCTCGGTGGTCTACGAGCAGTACTTC
TRBJ1-2 . once TRBV28 CASSSQGGGYTF TGTGCCAGCAGTTCCCAGGGTGGTGGCTACACCTTC
TRBJ1-5 . . TRBV5-1 CASSEANDQPQHF TGCGCCAGCAGCGAAGCGAACGATCAGCCCCAGCATTTT
TRBJ2-1 . . TRBV9 CASSVTVQYNEQFF TGTGCCAGCAGCGTAACAGTTCAATACAATGAGCAGTTCTTC
TRBJ2-7 TRBD1 once TRBV6-1 CASSEPGTGSYEQYF TGTGCCAGCAGTGAACCCGGGACAGGCTCCTACGAGCAGTACTTC
TRBJ1-1 . . TRBV2 CASSYRASTEAFF TGTGCCAGCAGTTACAGGGCGAGCACTGAAGCTTTCTTT